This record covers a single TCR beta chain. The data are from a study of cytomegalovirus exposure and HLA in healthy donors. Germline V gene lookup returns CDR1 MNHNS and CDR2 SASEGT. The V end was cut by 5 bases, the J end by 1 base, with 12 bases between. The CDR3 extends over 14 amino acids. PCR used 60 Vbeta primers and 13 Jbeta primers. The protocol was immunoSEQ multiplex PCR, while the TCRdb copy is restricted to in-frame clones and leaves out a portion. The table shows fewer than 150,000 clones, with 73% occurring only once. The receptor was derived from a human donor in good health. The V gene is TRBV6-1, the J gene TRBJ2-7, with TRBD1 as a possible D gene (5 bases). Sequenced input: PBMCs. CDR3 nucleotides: TGTGCCAGCAGTTCAGGGCTCCCATCCTACGAGCAGTACTTC. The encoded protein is CASSSGLPSYEQYF.